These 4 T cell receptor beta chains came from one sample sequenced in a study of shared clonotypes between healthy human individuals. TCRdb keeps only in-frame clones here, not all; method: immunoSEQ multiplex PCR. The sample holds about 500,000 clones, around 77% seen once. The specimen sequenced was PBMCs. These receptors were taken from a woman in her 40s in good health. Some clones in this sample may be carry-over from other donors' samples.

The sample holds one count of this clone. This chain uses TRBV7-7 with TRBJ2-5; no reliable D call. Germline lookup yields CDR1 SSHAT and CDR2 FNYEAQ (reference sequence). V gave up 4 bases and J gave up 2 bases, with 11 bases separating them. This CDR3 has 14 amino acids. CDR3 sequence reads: CASSSLLRQETQYF. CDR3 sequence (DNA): TGTGCCAGCAGCTCCCTCCTGCGGCAAGAGACCCAGTACTTC.

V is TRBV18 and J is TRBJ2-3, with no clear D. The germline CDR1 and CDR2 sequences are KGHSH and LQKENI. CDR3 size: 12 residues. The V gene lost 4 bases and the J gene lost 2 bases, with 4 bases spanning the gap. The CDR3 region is CASSLITDTQYF. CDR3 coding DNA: TGTGCCAGCTCACTAATCACAGATACGCAGTATTTT. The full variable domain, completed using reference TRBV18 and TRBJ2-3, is NAGVMQNPRHLVRRRGQEARLRCSPMKGHSHVYWYRQLPEEGLKFMVYLQKENIIDESGMPKERFSAEFPKEGPSILRIQQVVRGDSAAYFCASSLITDTQYFGPGTRLTVL.

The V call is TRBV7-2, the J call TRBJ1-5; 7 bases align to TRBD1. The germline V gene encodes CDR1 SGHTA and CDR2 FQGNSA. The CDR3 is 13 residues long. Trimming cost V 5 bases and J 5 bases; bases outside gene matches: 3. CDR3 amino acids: CASSMTGYQPQHF. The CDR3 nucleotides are TGTGCCAGCAGCATGACAGGGTATCAGCCCCAGCATTTT.

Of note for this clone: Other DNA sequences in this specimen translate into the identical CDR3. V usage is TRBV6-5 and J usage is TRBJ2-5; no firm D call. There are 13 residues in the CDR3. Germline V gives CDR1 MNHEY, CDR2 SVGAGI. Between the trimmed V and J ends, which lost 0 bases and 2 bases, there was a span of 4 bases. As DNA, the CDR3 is TGTGCCAGCAGTTACTCGGGGCAAGAGACCCAGTACTTC. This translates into CASSYSGQETQYF.